The next 10 T cell receptor beta chains were all read from a single sample in a study of blood T cell repertoires in COVID-19. Here immunoSEQ multiplex PCR was the method, and the copy in TCRdb shows in-frame clones only, minus some. This repertoire shows approximately 270,000 clones, around 90% found once; its top ten account for roughly 3%. Source material: peripheral blood. The origin of the receptors is a man younger than 35 with active or convalescent COVID-19.

The chain links TRBV28 to TRBJ2-1, with TRBD1 matching over 7 bases. CDR1 is MDHEN, CDR2 SYDVKM, per germline. The CDR3 consists of 14 residues. With 6 bases clipped from V and 4 bases from J, the junction kept 6 bases outside the gene matches. The CDR3 is CASRPGTAYNEQFF. Here the CDR3 DNA reads TGTGCCAGCAGGCCCGGGACAGCTTACAATGAGCAGTTCTTC. Combining the CDR3 with reference TRBV28 and TRBJ2-1 gives the whole variable domain DVKVTQSSRYLVKRTGEKVFLECVQDMDHENMFWYRQDPGLGLRLIYFSYDVKMKEKGDIPEGYSVSREKKERFSLILESASTNQTSMYLCASRPGTAYNEQFFGPGTRLTVL.

The chain employs TRBV3-1 (or the pseudogene TRBV3-2) and TRBJ2-2, with D perhaps TRBD2 (6 bases). V lost 3 bases, J lost 10 bases, and 24 bases lay in between. There are 17 residues in the CDR3. CDR1 LGHDT and CDR2 YNNKEL come from the germline V gene (reference sequence). DNA for the CDR3: TGTGCCAGCAGCCACGTTCAGCGGAGGGATTCGTCGGAGGAGCTGTTTTTT. Amino acid sequence: CASSHVQRRDSSEELFF.

CDR3 region: CASSTPDSRRGYTF. CDR3 bases: TGTGCCAGCAGCACCCCGGACAGTCGACGTGGCTACACCTTC. This chain uses TRBV3-1 (or the pseudogene TRBV3-2) with TRBJ1-2; TRBD1 is a possible D gene (6 bases). The CDR3 length is 14 residues. The V end was cut by 5 bases, the J end by 7 bases, with 17 bases between. Germline assignment: CDR1 LGHDT and CDR2 YNNKEL (reference sequence).

This chain connects TRBV24-1 to TRBJ2-3; D is possibly TRBD2 (6 bases). This CDR3 region has 15 residues. V lost 9 bases and J 0 bases, leaving 15 bases between the germline ends. In germline, CDR1 is KGHDR, CDR2 SFDVKD. In DNA form, the CDR3 reads TGTGCCACCGGGGGGAGGCCTACTAGCACAGATACGCAGTATTTT. It yields the protein CATGGRPTSTDTQYF.

This chain connects TRBV18 to TRBJ1-2; D is unclear. V was cut by 3 bases and J by 6 bases, with 11 bases left in between. Germline V gives CDR1 KGHSH, CDR2 LQKENI. The CDR3 sequence is 13 residues long. The DNA for the CDR3 is TGTGCCAGCTCACCCCGGACTGTCGATGGCTACACCTTC. It encodes CASSPRTVDGYTF.

This chain uses TRBV6-5 with TRBJ2-7; tentatively, D is TRBD2 (6 bases). The germline gives CDR1 MNHEY, CDR2 SVGAGI. There are 14 residues in the CDR3. Trimming removed 8 bases at V and 2 bases at J, with 16 bases between. For the CDR3, the DNA is TGTGCCAGCTCAAGCAACGCGGGGCCCTACGAGCAGTACTTC. Amino acids: CASSSNAGPYEQYF.

This clone was recorded once. The chain employs TRBV4-3 and TRBJ1-2; a weak D match, TRBD1 (5 bases). The CDR3 loop spans 15 amino acids. V lost 3 bases and J 4 bases, leaving 15 bases between the germline ends. Germline loops: CDR1 LGHNA, CDR2 YSLEER. For the CDR3, the DNA is TGCGCCAGCAGCCACTCATCTAACAGGATCTATGGCTACACCTTC. Translated: CASSHSSNRIYGYTF.

The chain employs TRBV3-1 (or the pseudogene TRBV3-2) and TRBJ2-3, with 8 bases aligning to TRBD2. The CDR3 runs 14 residues. V was clipped by 1 base and J by 4 bases; unmatched bases: 1. Germline V CDR1 and CDR2: LGHDT, YNNKEL (reference sequence). CDR3 sequence: CASSQAGGADTQYF. The DNA of the CDR3 is TGTGCCAGCAGCCAAGCCGGGGGGGCAGATACGCAGTATTTT.

The chain has TRBV28 and TRBJ1-4, with D unresolved. Trimming pared 6 bases from V and 5 bases from J, leaving 16 bases between. The CDR3 covers 15 residues. CDR1 and CDR2 from the germline V gene are MDHEN and SYDVKM. CDR3 sequence (DNA): TGTGCCAGCAGCTCCCCCGGGTCGCAGAATGAAAAACTGTTTTTT. It specifies CASSSPGSQNEKLFF.

The sample holds a few counts of this clone. The CDR3 loop reads CASSLGGRGAGELFF. The CDR3 DNA sequence: TGTGCCAGCAGCTTAGGTGGCAGGGGTGCCGGGGAGCTGTTTTTT. The J gene is TRBJ2-2, the V gene TRBV7-2; perhaps TRBD1 as D (6 bases). CDR1 is SGHTA and CDR2 is FQGNSA in the germline V gene. V was shortened by 1 base and J by 6 bases, with 12 bases between the two germline ends. CDR3 length: 15 amino acids.